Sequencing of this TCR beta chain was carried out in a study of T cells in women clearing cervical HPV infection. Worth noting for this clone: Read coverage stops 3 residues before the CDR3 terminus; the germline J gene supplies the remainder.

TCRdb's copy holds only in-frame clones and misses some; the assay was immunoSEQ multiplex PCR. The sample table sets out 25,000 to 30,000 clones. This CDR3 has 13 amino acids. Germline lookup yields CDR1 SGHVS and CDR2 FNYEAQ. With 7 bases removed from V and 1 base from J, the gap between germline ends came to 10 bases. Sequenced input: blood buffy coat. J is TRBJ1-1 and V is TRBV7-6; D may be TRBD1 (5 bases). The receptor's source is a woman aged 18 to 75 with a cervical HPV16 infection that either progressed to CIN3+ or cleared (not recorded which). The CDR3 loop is CASNRGGNTEAFF. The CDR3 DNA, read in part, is TGTGCCAGCAACCGGGGGGGGAACACTGAA.